The rows below give T cell receptor beta chains drawn from one sample of a study of blood T cell repertoires in COVID-19. Libraries were prepared by immunoSEQ multiplex PCR; TCRdb keeps only in-frame clonotypes and omits some of them. The sample contains 50,000 to 70,000 clones, about nine tenths of which appear only once. Sequencing was carried out using peripheral blood. These receptors were taken from a human donor with active COVID-19. The donor label of this sample is uncertain. The CDR3 runs from the conserved cysteine through the conserved F or W. Each record gives: V gene, J gene, clone size, D gene, CDR3 protein, CDR3 DNA. D genes are given only for firm matches. Expanded clones get a size class; other rows say once, few or many, or leave the size out.

TRBV6-2/TRBV6-3	TRBJ2-7	NA	TRBD1	CASSYSAGGPYEQYF	TGTGCCAGCAGTTACTCGGCAGGGGGCCCCTACGAGCAGTACTTC
TRBV5-4	TRBJ1-2	NA	NA	CASRSDFQGSHHGYGYTF	TGTGCCAGCAGATCCGATTTTCAGGGTTCACACCATGGCTATGGCTACACCTTC
TRBV7-9	TRBJ2-7	NA	TRBD2	CASTLGGSMGEQYF	TGTGCCAGCACCTTAGGCGGGAGTATGGGCGAGCAGTACTTC
TRBV24-1	TRBJ2-1	NA	TRBD1	CATSDAGTGLSRSKQFF	TGTGCCACCAGTGACGCCGGGACAGGGTTGTCTCGTAGTAAGCAGTTCTTC
TRBV4-3	TRBJ2-1	NA	TRBD1	CASSQEGDRVYNEQFF	TGCGCCAGCAGCCAAGAGGGGGACAGGGTATACAATGAGCAGTTCTTC
TRBV7-6	TRBJ2-1	once	NA	CASTPRQAYSSYNEQFF	TGTGCCAGCACCCCTCGTCAGGCCTATAGCTCCTACAATGAGCAGTTCTTC
TRBV13	TRBJ2-3	once	NA	CASGGPDTQYF	TGTGCCAGCGGGGGCCCAGATACGCAGTATTTT
TRBV5-1	TRBJ2-1	NA	TRBD1	CASIRDRGYNEQFF	TGCGCCAGCATCCGGGACAGGGGATACAATGAGCAGTTCTTC
TRBV12-5	TRBJ2-2	NA	NA	CASGLDGGPGELFF	TGTGCTAGTGGTTTGGACGGGGGTCCCGGGGAGCTGTTTTTT
TRBV7-2	TRBJ2-1	NA	NA	CASSIPGPHNEQFF	TGTGCCAGCAGCATCCCAGGGCCCCACAATGAGCAGTTCTTC
TRBV5-1	TRBJ2-1	NA	NA	CASSSLQGFYNEQFF	TGCGCCAGCAGCTCTCTCCAGGGCTTTTACAATGAGCAGTTCTTC
TRBV18	TRBJ2-5	NA	TRBD1	CASRQGPQETQYF	TGTGCCAGCAGACAGGGCCCTCAGGAGACCCAGTACTTC
TRBV12-3/TRBV12-4	TRBJ1-5	NA	TRBD1	CASHSGGGQPQHF	TGTGCCAGCCATTCAGGGGGCGGTCAGCCCCAGCATTTT
TRBV19	TRBJ1-5	NA	TRBD1	CASGTGGLHQPQHF	TGTGCCAGCGGGACAGGGGGGTTGCATCAGCCCCAGCATTTT
TRBV27	TRBJ1-1	NA	TRBD1	CASRTGTGWDTEAFF	TGTGCCAGCAGGACAGGGACAGGGTGGGACACTGAAGCTTTCTTT
TRBV27	TRBJ2-1	few	TRBD1	CASSWSTGEGEQFF	TGTGCCAGCAGTTGGTCGACAGGGGAAGGTGAGCAGTTCTTC
TRBV29-1	TRBJ2-1	NA	NA	CSVESRGGPYNEQFF	TGCAGCGTTGAATCCAGGGGAGGGCCGTACAATGAGCAGTTCTTC
TRBV6-4	TRBJ2-1	NA	TRBD2	CASTQDPGRGSNEQFF	TGTGCCAGCACCCAGGACCCGGGGAGGGGATCGAATGAGCAGTTCTTC
TRBV27	TRBJ2-1	NA	NA	CASSFDRSYNEQFF	TGTGCCAGCAGTTTCGATCGCAGTTACAATGAGCAGTTCTTC
TRBV7-2	TRBJ2-7	NA	TRBD2	CASSLNSGRTYEQYF	TGTGCCAGCAGCTTAAATAGCGGGAGGACTTACGAGCAGTACTTC
TRBV5-5	TRBJ2-5	NA	NA	CASSSDPGRQETQYF	TGTGCCAGCAGCTCAGATCCAGGCCGCCAAGAGACCCAGTACTTC
TRBV24-1	TRBJ2-1	once	NA	CATTRLVLYNEQFF	TGTGCCACCACCCGACTAGTCCTCTACAATGAGCAGTTCTTC
TRBV10-3	TRBJ2-1	NA	NA	CAISGGVSYNEQFF	TGTGCCATCAGTGGAGGCGTATCCTACAATGAGCAGTTCTTC
TRBV5-4	TRBJ2-1	NA	TRBD1	CASSPTGDSYNEQFF	TGTGCCAGCAGCCCGACAGGGGACTCCTACAATGAGCAGTTCTTC
TRBV19	TRBJ2-7	NA	NA	CASSQGSPPYEQYF	TGTGCCAGTAGCCAGGGGAGCCCTCCCTACGAGCAGTACTTC
TRBV6-6	TRBJ1-4	NA	NA	CASRAPGGEKLFF	TGTGCCAGCAGAGCCCCGGGAGGGGAAAAACTGTTTTTT
TRBV4-2	TRBJ1-1	NA	NA	CASSQWGDTEAFF	TGTGCCAGCAGCCAATGGGGGGACACTGAAGCTTTCTTT
TRBV7-3	TRBJ2-1	NA	TRBD2	CASSLGVGAGNEQFF	TGTGCCAGCAGCCTGGGAGTGGGAGCGGGGAATGAGCAGTTCTTC
TRBV7-9	TRBJ2-2	few	TRBD2	CASSLYSGRALGTGELFF	TGTGCCAGCAGCTTGTATAGCGGGAGGGCCCTCGGAACCGGGGAGCTGTTTTTT
TRBV9	TRBJ1-6	NA	TRBD1	CASSPRGDRGDNSPLHF	TGTGCCAGCAGCCCCCGGGGGGACAGGGGAGATAATTCACCCCTCCACTTT
TRBV9	TRBJ1-1	once	NA	CASSTGHANTEAFF	TGTGCCAGCAGCACCGGACACGCGAACACTGAAGCTTTCTTT
TRBV18	TRBJ2-7	once	TRBD2	CASSKSSGSYEQYF	TGTGCCAGCTCAAAATCTAGCGGGAGCTACGAGCAGTACTTC
TRBV27	TRBJ1-2	NA	NA	CASSLWGAGGYTF	TGTGCCAGCAGCCTGTGGGGCGCGGGGGGCTACACCTTC
TRBV9	TRBJ1-6	NA	TRBD1	CASSGGTVYNSPLHF	TGTGCCAGCAGCGGGGGGACAGTCTATAATTCACCCCTCCACTTT
TRBV5-1	TRBJ2-5	NA	NA	CASSLGGSEGETQYF	TGCGCCAGCAGCTTGGGTGGGTCGGAGGGAGAGACCCAGTACTTC
TRBV5-6	TRBJ2-2	NA	NA	CASSLAGANTGELFF	TGTGCCAGCAGCTTGGCAGGGGCGAACACCGGGGAGCTGTTTTTT
TRBV5-1	TRBJ2-5	NA	NA	CASSLAGQGETQYF	TGCGCCAGCAGCTTGGCAGGGCAGGGTGAGACCCAGTACTTC
TRBV28	TRBJ2-7	NA	NA	CASSLRLIPHEQYF	TGTGCCAGCAGTTTACGACTCATCCCCCACGAGCAGTACTTC
TRBV5-6	TRBJ2-3	NA	NA	CASSLGGHTDTQYF	TGTGCCAGCAGCTTGGGGGGACACACAGATACGCAGTATTTT
TRBV19	TRBJ1-3	NA	NA	CASRVGRNTIYF	TGTGCCAGTAGAGTCGGTAGAAACACCATATATTTT
TRBV4-1	TRBJ1-5	few	TRBD1	CASSPRQGDQPQHF	TGCGCCAGCAGCCCCCGACAGGGCGATCAGCCCCAGCATTTT
TRBV20-1	TRBJ2-3	NA	NA	CSAEDTDTQYF	TGCAGTGCGGAGGACACAGATACGCAGTATTTT
TRBV28	TRBJ2-7	NA	TRBD1	CASSLPPGQSYEQYF	TGTGCCAGCAGTTTACCCCCGGGACAGAGCTACGAGCAGTACTTC